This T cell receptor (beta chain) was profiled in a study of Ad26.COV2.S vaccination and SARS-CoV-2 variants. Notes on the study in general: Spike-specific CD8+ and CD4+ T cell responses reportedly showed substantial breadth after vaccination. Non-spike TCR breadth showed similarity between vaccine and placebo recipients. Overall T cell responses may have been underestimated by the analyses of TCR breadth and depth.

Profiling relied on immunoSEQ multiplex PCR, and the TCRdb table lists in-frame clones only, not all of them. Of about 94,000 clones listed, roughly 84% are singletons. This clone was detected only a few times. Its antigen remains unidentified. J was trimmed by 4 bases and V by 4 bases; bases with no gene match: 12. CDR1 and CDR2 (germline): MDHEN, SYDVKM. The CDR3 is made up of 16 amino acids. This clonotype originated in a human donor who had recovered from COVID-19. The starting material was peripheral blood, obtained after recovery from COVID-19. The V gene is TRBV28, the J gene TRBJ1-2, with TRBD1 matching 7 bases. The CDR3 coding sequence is TGTGCCAGCAGTTCCCCCTTGGACAGGTCTTTCTATGGCTACACCTTC. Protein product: CASSSPLDRSFYGYTF.